The clone carrying this T cell receptor beta chain was detected ten times or more. The source of the sample is a study of early T cells in non-severe SARS-CoV-2 infection. Tagging with unique molecular identifiers was applied to individual cDNA molecules. MiXCR, run by TCRdb on the 5' RACE reads, gives a single entry per CDR3 protein. The sample contains 35,000 to 40,000 distinct CDR3 sequences, roughly 5% of which appear only once. Germline V lookup: CDR1 MNHEY, CDR2 SVGAGI. With V trimmed by 6 bases and J by 14 bases, 10 bases remained unmatched. This CDR3 contains 13 residues. The receptor was isolated from an adult who was a healthcare worker with PCR-confirmed SARS-CoV-2 infection or an uninfected control (not recorded which). Sequenced input: whole blood. This chain uses TRBV6-5 with TRBJ1-6, with 7 positions matching TRBD1. The CDR3 sequence: CASSRNRGDSLHF. The CDR3 DNA reads TGTGCCAGCAGCAGGAACAGGGGAGACTCCCTCCACTTT.